The entry below gives a single T cell receptor (beta chain) sequence along with its context. Its specificity is not known. A multiplex PCR was run with 60 Vbeta primers and 13 Jbeta primers. Only in-frame clones appear in the TCRdb table, and some are missing; sequencing was by immunoSEQ multiplex PCR. The sample yields 180,000 or so clones, roughly 77% seen once. This record belongs to a study of cytomegalovirus exposure and HLA in healthy donors. Whole-study findings and limits: For TCR beta chains, V- and J-gene trimming was later linked to a missense DCLRE1C variant. Sequences of the TCR beta chain were said to predict the HLA-A and HLA-B alleles of most subjects accurately. Fewer N-insertions than the approximately 610-donor mean were reportedly shown by an Asian-associated ancestry cluster in a later analysis. Presence/absence analyses treated sequencing depth as roughly uniform across donors.

The CDR3 contains 14 residues. Germline lookup yields CDR1 KGHSH and CDR2 LQKENI. Trimming removed 5 bases from V and 1 base from J, with 9 bases in between. The chain couples TRBV18 to TRBJ1-5; D call uncertain. Sequenced: PBMCs. The receptor was isolated from a woman in her 30s in good health and CMV-seropositive. CDR3 sequence reads: CASSYQQSNQPQHF. CDR3 nucleotides: TGTGCCAGCTCATACCAACAAAGCAATCAGCCCCAGCATTTT.